A selection of T cell receptor beta chains follows, all from one sample in a study of long-term antiretroviral therapy in people with HIV. Libraries were prepared by immunoSEQ multiplex PCR; TCRdb keeps only in-frame clonotypes and omits some of them. The table shows roughly 30,000 clones, with 93% occurring only once. This specimen was unsorted PBMCs, taken approximately 6.5 years after starting antiretroviral therapy. The receptors derive from a woman aged 35 to 49 with HIV. Each CDR3 is given with its conserved first and last residue. Each record gives: J gene, V gene, D gene, clone size, CDR3 length, CDR3 protein, CDR3 DNA. D genes are given only for firm matches. Size values are once, few and many counts, or a class for expanded clones, and some rows have none.

TRBJ1-5,TRBV27,.,.,14,CASSLQPSNQPQHF,TGTGCCAGCAGTTTACAGCCTAGCAATCAGCCCCAGCATTTT
TRBJ2-1,TRBV2,.,few,12,CASLRAESEQFF,TGTGCCAGCCTCCGGGCGGAGAGTGAGCAGTTCTTC
TRBJ1-2,TRBV19,TRBD1,.,18,CASSIEDRGLQTLYGYTF,TGTGCCAGTAGTATCGAGGACAGGGGGCTTCAAACCCTCTATGGCTACACCTTC
TRBJ2-2,TRBV7-2,.,.,14,CASSLALNTGELFF,TGTGCCAGCAGCTTAGCACTTAACACCGGGGAGCTGTTTTTT
TRBJ2-5,TRBV7-3,.,.,17,CASSLSPRGASRETQYF,TGTGCCAGCAGCTTAAGCCCGAGGGGGGCAAGTCGGGAGACCCAGTACTTC
TRBJ1-2,TRBV9,TRBD1,.,17,CASSGATYRDRGHGYTF,TGTGCCAGCAGCGGGGCCACCTACCGGGACAGGGGACATGGCTACACCTTC
TRBJ2-1,TRBV14,TRBD2,.,14,CASSHGGIYNEQFF,TGTGCCAGCAGCCACGGGGGGATCTACAATGAGCAGTTCTTC
TRBJ2-3,TRBV25-1,.,.,15,CASSDGADFTDTQYF,TGTGCCAGCAGTGATGGGGCAGACTTCACAGATACGCAGTATTTT
TRBJ1-1,TRBV10-2,.,.,13,CASLSPLNTEAFF,TGCGCCAGTCTGTCTCCCTTGAACACTGAAGCTTTCTTT
TRBJ2-7,TRBV4-2,.,.,16,CASSQGAGAITYEQYF,TGTGCCAGCAGCCAAGGTGCAGGGGCGATAACCTACGAGCAGTACTTC
TRBJ2-3,TRBV6-1,.,.,14,CASSEMLAGDTQYF,TGTGCCAGCAGTGAAATGCTAGCCGGAGATACGCAGTATTTT
TRBJ1-6,TRBV10-2,.,.,13,CASFGTMSSPLHF,TGCGCCAGCTTCGGGACAATGAGTTCACCCCTCCACTTT
TRBJ1-2,TRBV16,.,.,15,CASSQGSQAHYGYTF,TGTGCCAGCAGCCAAGGGTCCCAGGCGCACTATGGCTACACCTTC
TRBJ2-1,TRBV4-1,.,.,16,CASSQEDSRGYNEQFF,TGCGCCAGCAGCCAAGAGGACAGCCGGGGGTACAATGAGCAGTTCTTC
TRBJ1-5,TRBV6-5,TRBD1,.,15,CASKPGQGPNQPQHF,TGTGCCAGCAAACCGGGACAGGGGCCCAATCAGCCCCAGCATTTT
TRBJ2-3,TRBV11-3,.,few,13,CASSSGHTDTQYF,TGTGCCAGCAGCTCGGGGCACACAGATACGCAGTATTTT
TRBJ1-5,TRBV4-1,.,.,15,CASSLAGAGDQPQHF,TGCGCCAGCAGCCTTGCCGGGGCGGGGGATCAGCCCCAGCATTTT
TRBJ1-2,TRBV10-3,.,.,11,CAISEYPGYTF,TGTGCCATCAGTGAATACCCTGGCTACACCTTC
TRBJ2-4,TRBV9,TRBD2,.,18,CASSVASGSGGSQNIQYF,TGTGCCAGCAGCGTAGCTAGTGGTAGCGGGGGGTCTCAAAACATTCAGTACTTC
TRBJ1-1,TRBV5-5,.,.,15,CASSSLGGGNTEAFF,TGTGCCAGCAGCTCCCTAGGCGGCGGGAACACTGAAGCTTTCTTT
TRBJ1-6,TRBV30,.,.,16,CAWSPRTIWSNSPLHF,TGTGCCTGGAGTCCAAGGACTATCTGGAGTAATTCACCCCTCCACTTT
TRBJ2-7,TRBV11-2,.,.,15,CASSLEGGGVYEQYF,TGTGCCAGCAGCTTAGAAGGGGGAGGGGTCTACGAGCAGTACTTC
TRBJ2-7,TRBV7-2,.,.,13,CASSRQGPYEQYF,TGTGCCAGCAGCCGCCAGGGGCCCTACGAGCAGTACTTC
TRBJ2-7,TRBV6-5,TRBD1,.,14,CASSSPGGSYEQYF,TGTGCCAGCAGTTCCCCAGGGGGCTCCTACGAGCAGTACTTC
TRBJ2-3,TRBV4-3,TRBD2,.,16,CASSHGLAGVTDTQYF,TGCGCCAGCAGCCACGGACTAGCGGGGGTCACAGATACGCAGTATTTT
TRBJ1-3,TRBV4-3,.,.,21,CASSQDLPGEIQLFSGNTIYF,TGCGCCAGCAGCCAAGATCTGCCAGGGGAAATCCAACTGTTCTCTGGAAACACCATATATTTT
TRBJ2-5,TRBV7-2,.,few,12,CASSREAETQYF,TGTGCCAGCAGCAGGGAGGCAGAGACCCAGTACTTC
TRBJ2-7,TRBV7-6,.,.,13,CASSFSRTYEQYF,TGTGCCAGCAGCTTTTCTAGAACCTACGAGCAGTACTTC
TRBJ2-7,TRBV7-2,.,.,14,CASRLTRTSYEQYF,TGTGCCAGCAGGCTAACGCGGACCTCCTACGAGCAGTACTTC
TRBJ1-2,TRBV5-4,.,.,14,CASSLDRTNYGYTF,TGTGCCAGCAGCTTGGACCGGACTAACTATGGCTACACCTTC
TRBJ2-5,TRBV6-5,.,.,13,CASRSTGEETQYF,TGTGCCAGCAGATCCACGGGGGAAGAGACCCAGTACTTC
TRBJ1-4,TRBV30,.,.,13,CAWGRTADEKLFF,TGTGCCTGGGGCCGGACGGCAGATGAAAAACTGTTTTTT
TRBJ2-2,TRBV7-9,.,.,15,CASRPIPRDTGELFF,TGTGCCAGCAGACCCATCCCCAGAGACACCGGGGAGCTGTTTTTT
TRBJ2-4,TRBV30,.,.,12,CAWRRTENIQYF,TGTGCCTGGAGGCGAACCGAAAACATTCAGTACTTC
TRBJ1-2,TRBV10-3,.,.,12,CAISNSNYGYTF,TGTGCCATCAGTAACAGTAACTATGGCTACACCTTC
TRBJ1-2,TRBV7-9,.,.,17,CASSLGHPGEANYGYTF,TGTGCCAGCAGCTTAGGCCACCCAGGGGAAGCTAACTATGGCTACACCTTC
TRBJ2-1,TRBV9,.,once,16,CASSPMDRAHAVEQFF,TGTGCCAGCAGCCCCATGGACCGAGCCCACGCGGTTGAGCAGTTCTTC
TRBJ1-1,TRBV6-6,.,.,16,CASSYPSFGGNTEAFF,TGTGCCAGCAGTTACCCAAGCTTCGGGGGGAACACTGAAGCTTTCTTT
TRBJ1-1,TRBV11-2,.,.,12,CASSSQYTEAFF,TGTGCCAGCAGCTCCCAGTACACTGAAGCTTTCTTT
TRBJ1-1,TRBV12-5,TRBD1,once,13,CASGDRGDTEAFF,TGTGCTAGTGGCGACAGGGGGGACACTGAAGCTTTCTTT
TRBJ2-2,TRBV6-5,.,.,15,CASSYGGAGTGELFF,TGTGCCAGCAGTTACGGGGGGGCCGGGACCGGGGAGCTGTTTTTT
TRBJ2-2,TRBV6-5,TRBD2,once,12,CASKGGGGELFF,TGTGCCAGCAAGGGCGGGGGCGGGGAGCTGTTTTTT
TRBJ2-6,TRBV5-6,.,.,16,CASSLVGGFGANVLTF,TGTGCCAGCAGCTTGGTCGGGGGCTTTGGGGCCAACGTCCTGACTTTC
TRBJ2-3,TRBV4-2,TRBD2,.,18,CASSQDEGVAGESDTQYF,TGTGCCAGCAGCCAAGATGAGGGTGTTGCGGGGGAGTCAGATACGCAGTATTTT
TRBJ1-2,TRBV27,TRBD1,.,18,CASSPNPGTGASVFGYTF,TGTGCCAGCAGTCCCAATCCCGGGACAGGGGCCAGCGTTTTCGGCTACACCTTC
TRBJ1-2,TRBV6-5,TRBD1,.,15,CASSRPGQGNYGYTF,TGTGCCAGCAGCCGACCGGGACAGGGTAACTATGGCTACACCTTC
TRBJ2-7,TRBV2,.,.,12,CASKKDSYEQYF,TGTGCCAGCAAGAAGGACAGTTACGAGCAGTACTTC
TRBJ2-5,TRBV2,.,.,13,CASSEWAEDSQYF,TGTGCCAGCAGTGAATGGGCAGAAGATTCCCAGTACTTC